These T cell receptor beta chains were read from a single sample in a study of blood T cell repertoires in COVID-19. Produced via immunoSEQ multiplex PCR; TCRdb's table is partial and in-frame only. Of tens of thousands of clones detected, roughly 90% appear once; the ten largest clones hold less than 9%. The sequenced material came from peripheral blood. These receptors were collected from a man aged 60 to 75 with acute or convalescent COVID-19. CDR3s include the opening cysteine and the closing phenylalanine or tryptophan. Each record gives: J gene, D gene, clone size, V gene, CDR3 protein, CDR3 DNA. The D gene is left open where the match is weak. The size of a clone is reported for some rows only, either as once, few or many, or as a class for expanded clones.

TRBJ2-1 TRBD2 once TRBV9 CASSVAASGSYEQFF TGTGCCAGCAGCGTAGCGGCTAGCGGGAGCTATGAGCAGTTCTTC
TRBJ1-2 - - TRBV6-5 CASSRTDINYGYTF TGTGCCAGCAGTCGGACAGACATTAACTATGGCTACACCTTC
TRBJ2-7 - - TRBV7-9 CASSAAYEQYF TGTGCCAGCAGCGCGGCCTACGAGCAGTACTTC
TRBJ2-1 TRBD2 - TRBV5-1 CASSPTTSGGYNEQFF TGCGCCAGCAGCCCGACGACTAGCGGGGGCTACAATGAGCAGTTCTTC
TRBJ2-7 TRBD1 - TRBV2 CASSRDRGPEQYF TGTGCCAGCAGCCGGGACAGGGGTCCCGAGCAGTACTTC
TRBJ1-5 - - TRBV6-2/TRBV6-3 CASSPSSFQPQHF TGTGCCAGCAGTCCCTCTTCCTTTCAGCCCCAGCATTTT
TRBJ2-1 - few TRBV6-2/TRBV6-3 CASSPTLVGEQFF TGTGCCAGCAGCCCAACCCTAGTGGGTGAGCAGTTCTTC
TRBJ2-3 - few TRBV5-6 CASSPTVVDTQYF TGTGCCAGCAGCCCGACTGTAGTAGATACGCAGTATTTT
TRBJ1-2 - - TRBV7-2 CASSFGSSYTF TGTGCCAGCAGCTTTGGTAGTAGCTACACCTTC
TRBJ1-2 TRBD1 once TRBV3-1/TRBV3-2 CASSQAGQGGYTF TGTGCCAGCAGCCAAGCGGGACAGGGAGGCTACACCTTC
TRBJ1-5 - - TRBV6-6 CASSPDDTGNQPQHF TGTGCCAGCAGTCCGGACGACACAGGGAATCAGCCCCAGCATTTT
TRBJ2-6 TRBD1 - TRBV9 CASNQPRQGAGANVLTF TGTGCCAGCAACCAACCGCGACAGGGGGCTGGGGCCAACGTCCTGACTTTC
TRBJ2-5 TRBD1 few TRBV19 CASSVHGTGKETQYF TGTGCCAGTAGTGTACACGGGACAGGGAAGGAGACCCAGTACTTC
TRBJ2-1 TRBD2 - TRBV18 CASSLTGLAGSSSYNEQFF TGTGCCAGCTCACTTACGGGTCTAGCGGGGAGCAGCTCCTACAATGAGCAGTTCTTC
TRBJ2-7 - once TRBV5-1 CASSFRDSDSLEQYF TGCGCCAGCAGCTTCCGGGACTCGGACTCCCTCGAGCAGTACTTC
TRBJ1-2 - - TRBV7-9 CASSLVIGQLDGYTF TGTGCCAGCAGCTTAGTAATTGGACAGCTAGATGGCTACACCTTC
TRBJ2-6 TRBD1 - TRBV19 CASSIEHRGRGLGSGANVLTF TGTGCCAGTAGTATAGAGCACAGGGGGCGCGGTTTAGGGTCTGGGGCCAACGTCCTGACTTTC
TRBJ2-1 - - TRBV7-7 CASSSESGTHNEQFF TGTGCCAGCAGCTCCGAGAGCGGGACACACAATGAGCAGTTCTTC
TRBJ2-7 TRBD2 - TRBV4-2 CASSQGGTSGRDEQYF TGTGCCAGCAGCCAAGGGGGGACTAGCGGGAGGGATGAGCAGTACTTC
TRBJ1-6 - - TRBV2 CASRDQVLANSPLHF TGTGCCAGCAGGGATCAGGTCCTTGCTAATTCACCCCTCCACTTT
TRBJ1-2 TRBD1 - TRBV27 CASSPNTGVGYGYTF TGTGCCAGCAGTCCAAACACAGGGGTCGGCTATGGCTACACCTTC
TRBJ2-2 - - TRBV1 CTSSLPPASGSIGELFF TGCACCAGCAGCCTTCCACCGGCTAGCGGGAGCATCGGGGAGCTGTTTTTT
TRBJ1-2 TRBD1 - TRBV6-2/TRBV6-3 CASSPLTGTNYGYTF TGTGCCAGCAGCCCCCTGACAGGGACTAACTATGGCTACACCTTC
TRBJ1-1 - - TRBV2 CASTGTRETEAFF TGTGCCAGCACCGGGACTAGGGAGACTGAAGCTTTCTTT
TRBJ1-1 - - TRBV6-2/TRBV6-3 CASSYRQGNTEAFF TGTGCCAGCAGTTACCGCCAGGGAAACACTGAAGCTTTCTTT